This T cell receptor (beta chain) emerged from a study of blood T cell repertoires in COVID-19. Turning to the study itself: Specimens from acute and convalescent COVID-19 originated in the United States, Italy and Spain. T cells, B-cell-depleted T cells, or PBMCs provided the cDNA or gDNA that served as material.

The CDR3 totals 13 residues. Trimming left V 1 base short and J 5 bases short, with 8 bases between. Per the study methods: The authors estimated nucleated cell counts from reference gene primer amplification. Generated by immunoSEQ multiplex PCR, the TCRdb table keeps only in-frame clones and is missing some. V and J calls and clone size are those listed in that table; D and trimming were worked out from the DNA. Here the sample spans some 160,000 clones, 80% being singletons. The study counted Cohort 3 donors as recovered given two negative PCRs, clearance, or symptom resolution. The sample was PBMCs or T cells enriched from blood (not recorded which). The sequence derives from a woman aged 60-75 years who had recovered from COVID-19. The chain joins TRBV12-3 or TRBV12-4 to TRBJ1-1; perhaps TRBD1 as D (5 bases). CDR3 DNA sequence: TGTGCCAGCAGTTTAGAGGGGCGGACTGAAGCTTTCTTT. This translates into CASSLEGRTEAFF.